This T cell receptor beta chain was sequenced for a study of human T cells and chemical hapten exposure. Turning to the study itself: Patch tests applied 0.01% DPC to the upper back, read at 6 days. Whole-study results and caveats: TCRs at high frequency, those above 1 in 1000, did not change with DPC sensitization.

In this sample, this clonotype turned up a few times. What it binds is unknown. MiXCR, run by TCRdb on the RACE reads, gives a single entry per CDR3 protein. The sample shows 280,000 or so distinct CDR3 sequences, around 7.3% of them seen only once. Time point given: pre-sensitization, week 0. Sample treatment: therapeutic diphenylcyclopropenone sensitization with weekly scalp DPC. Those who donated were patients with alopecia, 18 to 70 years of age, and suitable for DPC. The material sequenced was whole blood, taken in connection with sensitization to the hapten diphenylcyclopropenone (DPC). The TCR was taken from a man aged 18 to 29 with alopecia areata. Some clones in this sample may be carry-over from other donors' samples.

The CDR3 bases are TGTGCCAGCAGTAGGATGGGGACAGGTCCCTACGAGCAGTACGTC. Amino acid sequence: CASSRMGTGPYEQYV. V and J are TRBV27 and TRBJ2-7, with 8 bases identical to TRBD1. Germline CDR1 MNHEY, CDR2 SMNVEV (reference sequence). The junction had 8 bases not matched to a gene; V was cut back by 5 bases and J by 2 bases. The CDR3 sequence is 15 residues long.